What follows are 30 T cell receptor beta chains derived from one specimen sequenced in a study of beta chain features in type 1 diabetes. Sequenced material consisted of expressed TCRB transcripts (all of the isolated RNA was reverse transcribed). Sequencing was performed with immunoSEQ multiplex PCR; in TCRdb, only in-frame clones are kept and a portion is missing. This table holds under 400,000 clones, approximately 12% found once. The sequenced sample consisted of naive CD4+ T cells from blood. These receptors were taken from a man between 18 and 29 years old in good health.

There are many counts of this clone. Here the CDR3 reads CAWLNSYNEQFF. CDR3 bases: TGTGCCTGGTTAAACTCCTACAATGAGCAGTTCTTC. The chain recombines TRBV30 with TRBJ2-1, with D unresolved. Germline loops: CDR1 GTSNPN, CDR2 SVGIG (reference sequence). There are 12 residues in the CDR3. Trimming stripped 5 bases from V and 0 bases from J, with 5 bases between.

A few counts support this clone. Here the CDR3 reads CASSFVPNYGYTF. Written as DNA, the CDR3 is TGTGCCAGCAGCTTCGTTCCTAACTATGGCTACACCTTC. The rearrangement uses TRBV14 and TRBJ1-2; D uncertain. Trimming removed 5 bases at V and 0 bases at J, with 7 bases between. The germline gives CDR1 SGHDN, CDR2 FVKESK. The CDR3 runs 13 residues.

This clone showed up just a few times. The J gene is TRBJ1-1, the V gene TRBV30; a weak D match, TRBD1 (6 bases). CDR1 is GTSNPN and CDR2 is SVGIG in the germline V gene (reference sequence). The CDR3 has 11 residues. Trimming left V 0 bases short and J 8 bases short, with 7 bases between. The CDR3 loop reads CAWSVQGEAFF. The DNA of the CDR3 is TGTGCCTGGAGTGTACAGGGAGAAGCTTTCTTT.

The chain employs TRBV6-5 and TRBJ2-2, with 8 bases identical to TRBD1. Germline values: CDR1 MNHEY, CDR2 SVGAGI. Germline trimming cut 5 bases from V and 2 bases from J; bases unmatched to any gene: 4. This CDR3 region has 15 residues. The CDR3, as DNA: TGTGCCAGCAGTCGGACAGGGTATAACACCGGGGAGCTGTTTTTT. It yields the protein CASSRTGYNTGELFF.

The CDR3 spells CASSRTENTEAFF. The CDR3, as DNA: TGTGCCAGCTCCCGGACAGAGAACACTGAAGCTTTCTTT. The rearrangement uses TRBV18 and TRBJ1-1; TRBD1 might be the D (6 bases). Germline V gene sequence: CDR1 KGHSH, CDR2 LQKENI. This CDR3 comprises 13 residues. V lost 6 bases and J 1 base, leaving 9 bases between the germline ends.

This chain links TRBV7-2 with TRBJ1-5; a weak D match, TRBD1 (6 bases). CDR1 and CDR2 from the germline V gene are SGHTA and FQGNSA. With 5 bases removed from V and 1 base from J, the gap between germline ends came to 6 bases. The CDR3 has 13 residues. In DNA form, the CDR3 reads TGTGCCAGCAGCGACAGGAGCAATCAGCCCCAGCATTTT. Translated: CASSDRSNQPQHF.

There are a few counts of this clone. The chain has TRBV7-7 and TRBJ2-5, with D perhaps TRBD2 (5 bases). Germline V gene lookup returns CDR1 SSHAT and CDR2 FNYEAQ (reference sequence). The CDR3 is made up of 16 amino acids. Trimming pared 2 bases from V and 0 bases from J, leaving 13 bases between. DNA of the CDR3: TGTGCCAGCAGCTTAACTGGGTCTAGCTACCAAGAGACCCAGTACTTC. Translating gives CASSLTGSSYQETQYF.

This chain connects TRBV28 to TRBJ2-1, with D hard to call. Germline V gene lookup returns CDR1 MDHEN and CDR2 SYDVKM. The CDR3 is 11 amino acids. Between the trimmed V and J ends, which lost 6 bases and 3 bases, there was a span of 3 bases. The CDR3 DNA is TGTGCCAGCAGCCTCTACAATGAGCAGTTCTTC. It encodes CASSLYNEQFF.

This clone was detected only a few times. The gene calls are TRBV28 and TRBJ1-2, with a possible D match to TRBD1 (6 bases). Trimming shortened V by 6 bases and J by 7 bases, and 18 bases separated the two germline ends. This CDR3 is 14 amino acids long. The V gene's germline CDR1 is MDHEN and CDR2 SYDVKM. The CDR3 region has the DNA TGTGCCAGCAGCTCTGTTGGCAGGGGCGGTGGCTACACCTTC. Protein sequence: CASSSVGRGGGYTF.

In this sample, this clone turned up once. The V gene is TRBV20-1, the J gene TRBJ2-5; D unresolved. The DNA end favors TRBJ2-7, so the J call may be wrong. The CDR3 is 11 residues long. Germline loops: CDR1 DFQATT, CDR2 SNEGSKA (reference sequence). CDR3 protein: CSARRHPEQYF. The CDR3 coding sequence is TGCAGTGCTCGCCGACATCCCGAGCAGTACTTC.

In this sample, this clone turned up a few times. The chain links TRBV7-2 to TRBJ2-3; 8 bases are a match to TRBD2. The germline V gene has CDR1 SGHTA and CDR2 FQGNSA. The V and J ends lost 3 bases and 0 bases, in that order; junction bases with no gene match: 5. CDR3 length: 16 residues. CDR3: CASSFRSGTSTDTQYF. CDR3 sequence (DNA): TGTGCCAGCAGCTTTCGTAGCGGGACCAGCACAGATACGCAGTATTTT.

The gene calls are TRBV28 and TRBJ2-7; D is ambiguous. V lost 1 base and J 0 bases, leaving 7 bases between the germline ends. Germline V CDR1 and CDR2: MDHEN, SYDVKM. The CDR3 length is 14 residues. The CDR3: CASSLSVSSYEQYF. Here the CDR3 DNA reads TGTGCCAGCAGTTTATCAGTCAGCTCCTACGAGCAGTACTTC.

The genes are TRBV2 and TRBJ2-6; 7 nucleotides align to TRBD1. Germline assignment: CDR1 SNHLY and CDR2 FYNNEI. CDR3 length: 18 residues. Trimming at V came to 6 bases and at J to 9 bases, leaving 20 bases not matched to a gene. The CDR3 loop reads CASRGETGKKEAGNVLTF. CDR3 in DNA: TGTGCCAGCAGGGGGGAGACAGGGAAAAAGGAGGCCGGCAACGTCCTGACTTTC.

This clone was detected a few times. CDR3 sequence reads: CAISVRQGRRATDTQYF. Written as DNA, the CDR3 is TGTGCCATCAGTGTTAGACAGGGAAGACGGGCCACAGATACGCAGTATTTT. This sequence joins TRBV10-3 and TRBJ2-3, with 7 bases identical to TRBD1. Germline V gives CDR1 ENHRY, CDR2 SYGVKD. The CDR3 is 17 residues long. The trim removed 4 bases at V and 2 bases at J, leaving 12 bases unmatched.

A few counts support this clone. The chain links TRBV5-4 to TRBJ1-2; possibly TRBD1 for D (6 bases). Germline assignment: CDR1 SGHNT and CDR2 YYREEE (reference sequence). V lost 3 bases, J lost 7 bases, and 19 bases lay in between. There are 15 residues in the CDR3. The CDR3 protein is CASSYLAGGSGGYTF. In DNA, the CDR3 is TGTGCCAGCAGCTACCTGGCGGGGGGCTCCGGTGGCTACACCTTC.

This clone was detected only a few times. The V call is TRBV5-6, the J call TRBJ2-5, with D possibly being TRBD2 (5 bases). This CDR3 is 15 amino acids long. CDR1 and CDR2 (germline): SGHDT, YYEEEE. The germline V and J ends were trimmed by 3 bases and 5 bases, with 17 bases remaining between them. CDR3 sequence: CASSSSARTPETQYF. The CDR3 DNA sequence: TGTGCCAGCAGCTCATCAGCCAGGACTCCCGAGACCCAGTACTTC.

This clone was observed a handful of times. J is TRBJ2-3 and V is TRBV4-3; the match to TRBD2 covers 7 bases. The CDR3 contains 15 residues. With 4 bases clipped from V and 2 bases from J, the junction kept 6 bases outside the gene matches. Germline assignment: CDR1 LGHNA and CDR2 YSLEER. CDR3 residues: CASSRGGVDTDTQYF. Here the CDR3 DNA reads TGCGCCAGCAGCCGCGGGGGTGTTGACACAGATACGCAGTATTTT.

V usage is TRBV7-2 and J usage is TRBJ2-2; no definite D call. CDR3 length: 14 residues. V was shortened by 7 bases and J by 2 bases, with 11 bases between the two germline ends. CDR1 SGHTA and CDR2 FQGNSA come from the germline V gene. The DNA for the CDR3 is TGTGCCAGCAACATTTCCCCAAACACCGGGGAGCTGTTTTTT. Its protein product is CASNISPNTGELFF.

This clone has a handful of counts. The rearrangement joins TRBV18 to TRBJ2-7; 8 bases are a match to TRBD1. CDR3 length: 14 residues. Germline loops: CDR1 KGHSH, CDR2 LQKENI. The trim removed 6 bases at V and 7 bases at J, leaving 11 bases unmatched. CDR3 bases: TGTGCCAGCTCCCGATGGGACAGGTCGAATGAGCAGTACTTC. Translated, it gives CASSRWDRSNEQYF.

This clone was detected only a few times. Other DNA sequences in this sample translate to the same CDR3. The V call is TRBV4-3, the J call TRBJ1-4; 7 nucleotides agree with TRBD1. Losses at the gene ends were 1 base for V and 7 bases for J; bases not matched to a gene: 3. The CDR3 extends over 14 amino acids. Germline CDR1 is LGHNA and CDR2 is YSLEER. The CDR3 DNA is TGCGCCAGCAGCCAAGGACAGGGAGGTGAAAAACTGTTTTTT. It codes for CASSQGQGGEKLFF.

The sample holds a few counts of this clone. The chain employs TRBV5-1 and TRBJ1-3, with TRBD1 matching over 7 bases. After removal of 4 bases from V and 8 bases from J, the junction contained 18 bases not matched to a gene. The CDR3 length is 17 residues. The germline V gene has CDR1 SGHRS and CDR2 YFSETQ. The CDR3 spells CASSPSTGQKFVDTIYF. As DNA, the CDR3 is TGCGCCAGCAGCCCTTCGACGGGACAGAAATTTGTAGACACCATATATTTT. Drawing the rest from reference TRBV5-1 and TRBJ1-3, the complete variable domain is KAGVTQTPRYLIKTRGQQVTLSCSPISGHRSVSWYQQTPGQGLQFLFEYFSETQRNKGNFPGRFSGRQFSNSRSEMNVSTLELGDSALYLCASSPSTGQKFVDTIYFGEGSWLTVV.

V is TRBV27 and J is TRBJ2-2; 7 nucleotides match TRBD1. V shed 6 bases, J shed 2 bases, and the junction held 3 bases outside the gene matches. This CDR3 is built from 14 residues. CDR1 and CDR2 (germline): MNHEY, SMNVEV (reference sequence). CDR3: CASRRDSNTGELFF. Here the CDR3 DNA reads TGTGCCAGCAGGAGGGACAGCAACACCGGGGAGCTGTTTTTT.

The chain combines TRBV18 with TRBJ1-5; perhaps TRBD1 as D (6 bases). The V gene's germline CDR1 is KGHSH and CDR2 LQKENI. V was pared by 3 bases and J by 3 bases, with 12 bases between. This CDR3 comprises 15 residues. CDR3 nucleotides: TGTGCCAGCTCACCGATGGACAGCCTCAATCAGCCCCAGCATTTT. This translates into CASSPMDSLNQPQHF. Complete variable domain (other parts from reference TRBV18 and TRBJ1-5): NAGVMQNPRHLVRRRGQEARLRCSPMKGHSHVYWYRQLPEEGLKFMVYLQKENIIDESGMPKERFSAEFPKEGPSILRIQQVVRGDSAAYFCASSPMDSLNQPQHFGDGTRLSIL.

This sequence joins TRBV11-1 and TRBJ2-6; D unresolved. Germline CDR1 is SGHAT and CDR2 is FQDESV (reference sequence). V was trimmed by 4 bases and J by 0 bases, leaving 4 bases between them. The CDR3 is made up of 14 amino acids. The CDR3 DNA is TGTGCCAGCAGCTCCTACTCTGGGGCCAACGTCCTGACTTTC. Translating gives CASSSYSGANVLTF.

This clone was picked up a small number of times. The CDR3 nucleotides are TGTGCCAGCAGCTTAGGGGGGACAGGGGTGTACGAGCAGTACTTC. Amino acid sequence: CASSLGGTGVYEQYF. This chain uses TRBV7-2 with TRBJ2-7; TRBD1 aligns across 10 bases. V trimming: 1 base; J trimming: 4 bases; junction bases outside the gene matches: 4. The CDR3 sequence is 15 residues long. Germline V CDR1 and CDR2: SGHTA, FQGNSA.

This clone was found a few times. The chain uses TRBV9 and TRBJ2-7, with D uncertain. CDR1 SGDLS and CDR2 YYNGEE come from the germline V gene. The CDR3 contains 13 residues. The V end was cut by 2 bases, the J end by 6 bases, with 12 bases between. CDR3: CASSVQALGEQYF. The CDR3 nucleotides read TGTGCCAGCAGCGTTCAGGCTCTCGGCGAGCAGTACTTC.

The chain has TRBV4-2 and TRBJ2-2, with 8 nucleotides matching TRBD1. There are 14 residues in the CDR3. Germline CDR1 and CDR2: LGHNA and YNFKEQ. V gave up 5 bases and J gave up 4 bases; unmatched junction bases: 3. CDR3 protein: CASSFDRGTGELFF. Here the CDR3 DNA reads TGTGCCAGCAGCTTTGACAGGGGCACCGGGGAGCTGTTTTTT.

This clone was seen a few times. The chain has TRBV5-4 and TRBJ2-7; 7 bases map to TRBD2. The CDR3 sequence is 15 residues long. Per germline, CDR1 SGHNT and CDR2 YYREEE (reference sequence). After removal of 0 bases from V and 5 bases from J, the junction contained 8 bases not matched to a gene. In nucleotides, the CDR3 is TGTGCCAGCAGCTTGGGTGGGGGAGGGCCCCACGAGCAGTACTTC. As protein: CASSLGGGGPHEQYF.

The chain combines TRBV25-1 with TRBJ1-1, with D perhaps TRBD1 (5 bases). Deletions cut 3 bases from V and 1 base from J, with 9 bases between. The CDR3 covers 14 residues. Germline assignment: CDR1 MGHDK and CDR2 SYGVNS. In DNA form, the CDR3 reads TGTGCCAGCAGTGAGCAGGGTGGGAACACTGAAGCTTTCTTT. As protein: CASSEQGGNTEAFF.

The CDR3 region is CASSTGGFQGEQTQYF. Written as DNA, the CDR3 is TGTGCCAGCTCCACAGGGGGCTTCCAGGGGGAGCAGACCCAGTACTTC. This chain connects TRBV18 to TRBJ2-5, with 9 bases matching TRBD1. Germline CDR1 KGHSH, CDR2 LQKENI. The CDR3 length is 16 residues. After removal of 6 bases from V and 6 bases from J, the junction contained 14 bases not matched to a gene.